This T cell receptor beta chain emerged from a study of patients and donors after allogeneic stem cell transplantation. This clonotype was counted ten times or more. TCRdb reanalysed the RT-PCR reads using MiXCR and keeps one entry per CDR3 protein. The profile shows tens of thousands of distinct CDR3 sequences, 4.5% to 5% of them singletons. The receptor was derived from a human donor who was either an allogeneic HSCT recipient or a stem cell or donor lymphocyte infusion donor (not recorded which). It is not recorded whose cells these are; they may come from a transplant donor. The sequenced material came from blood, either unsorted or a sorted T cell fraction (not recorded which).

CDR3 amino acids: CASSPPGSGGGNNEQFF. CDR3 DNA sequence: TGTGCCAGCAGCCCCCCGGGTAGCGGGGGTGGGAACAATGAGCAGTTCTTC. The chain links TRBV11-3 to TRBJ2-1, with 9 bases lining up with TRBD2. Trimming took 5 bases from V and 5 from J; bases not matched to a gene: 13. The CDR3 runs to 17 residues. CDR1 and CDR2 from the germline V gene are SGHNT and YENEEA.